The subject of this entry is one T cell receptor (beta chain). Its matching antigen is unknown. Produced via immunoSEQ multiplex PCR; TCRdb's table is partial and in-frame only. The sample comprises about 120,000 clones, roughly nine tenths of which are singletons, and around 1.8% rests with the top ten. The source of the sample is a study of T cell responses to AZD1222 COVID-19 vaccine. General study results and limits: Among the donors, most were white British and more were female, and clonal diversity was possibly underestimated. Across spike, vaccine-associated CD4 TCRs were found, dominant at 160-218 and 743-854. Breadth and depth of Spike-specific TCRs rose after two AZD1222 doses.

Per the germline V gene, CDR1 is SGHNT and CDR2 is YENEEA. The V gene end was trimmed by 3 bases and the J gene end by 2 bases; junction bases not matched to a gene: 4. This CDR3 spans 15 amino acids. This sample comprised peripheral blood, obtained on day 0 of AZD1222 vaccination. The chain uses TRBV11-3 and TRBJ2-1, with 7 bases lining up with TRBD2. The receptor was derived from an adult in good health. CDR3 sequence (DNA): TGTGCCAGCAGCTTTGGGGAGGGGACCTACAATGAGCAGTTCTTC. Residues: CASSFGEGTYNEQFF.